This T cell receptor (beta chain) appears in the sequencing data of a study of regulatory dendritic cells for organ transplantation. In the case of this clone: Its specificity is not known.

The germline V gene has CDR1 LNHDA and CDR2 SQIVND (reference sequence). The CDR3 runs to 14 residues. V was clipped by 10 bases and J by 1 base, with 13 bases between them. Study results and limitations: Of resting T cell subsets, memory CD8+ had the most alloreactive clonotypes.

Clones were read by immunoSEQ multiplex PCR, and TCRdb kept only the in-frame ones, dropping some. The repertoire holds fewer than 40,000 clones, with around 90% as singletons. The specimen sequenced was naive CD8+ T cells from blood. Stated subset: CD45RA+ naive T cells. This chain connects TRBV19 to TRBJ2-2, with D possibly matching TRBD1 (6 bases). The receptor comes from a human donor in good health. CDR3 coding DNA: TGTGCCACTAGACAGGAGGAGAACACCGGGGAGCTGTTTTTT. This translates into CATRQEENTGELFF.